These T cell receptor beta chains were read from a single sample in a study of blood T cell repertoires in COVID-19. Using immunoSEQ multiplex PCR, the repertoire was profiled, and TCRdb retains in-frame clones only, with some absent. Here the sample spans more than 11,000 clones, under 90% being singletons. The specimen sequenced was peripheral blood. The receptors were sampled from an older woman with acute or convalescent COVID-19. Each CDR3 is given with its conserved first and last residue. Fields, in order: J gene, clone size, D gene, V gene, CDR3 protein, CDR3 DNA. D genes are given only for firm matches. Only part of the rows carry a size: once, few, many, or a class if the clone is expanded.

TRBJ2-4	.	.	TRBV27	CASSLRNTGAKNIQYF	TGTGCCAGCAGTCTTCGAAACACAGGGGCCAAAAACATTCAGTACTTC
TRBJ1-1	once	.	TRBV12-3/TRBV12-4	CASSRRTSQAFF	TGTGCCAGCAGTAGACGGACAAGTCAAGCTTTCTTT
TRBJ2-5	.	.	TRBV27	CASSLRETQYF	TGTGCCAGCAGCCTCAGAGAGACCCAGTACTTC
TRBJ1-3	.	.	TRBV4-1	CASSPHPNGRVGNTIYF	TGCGCCAGCAGCCCTCACCCCAACGGCAGGGTCGGAAACACCATATATTTT
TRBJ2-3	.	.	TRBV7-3	CASSNGVDTQYF	TGTGCCAGCAGTAACGGGGTAGATACGCAGTATTTT
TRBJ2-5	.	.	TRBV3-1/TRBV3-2	CASSHEVWEFRTETQYF	TGTGCCAGCAGCCATGAGGTATGGGAGTTCCGTACGGAGACCCAGTACTTC
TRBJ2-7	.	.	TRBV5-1	CASSLLFVGARGEQYF	TGCGCCAGCAGCTTGCTTTTCGTTGGAGCAAGGGGCGAGCAGTACTTC
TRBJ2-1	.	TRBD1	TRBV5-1	CASSHPGQGVVGYNEQFF	TGCGCCAGCAGCCACCCGGGACAGGGGGTAGTTGGCTACAATGAGCAGTTCTTC
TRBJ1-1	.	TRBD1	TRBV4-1	CASSQVPRGVNTEAFF	TGCGCCAGCAGCCAAGTTCCCAGGGGGGTCAACACTGAAGCTTTCTTT
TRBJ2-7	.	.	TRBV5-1	CASSLAPHRTEGYEQYF	TGCGCCAGCAGCTTGGCCCCCCACCGGACAGAGGGCTACGAGCAGTACTTC
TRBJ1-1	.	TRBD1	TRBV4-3	CASRLGTGVTEAFF	TGCGCCAGTAGACTCGGGACAGGGGTCACTGAAGCTTTCTTT
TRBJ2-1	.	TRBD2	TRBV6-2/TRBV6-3	CASSYSLAGANEQFF	TGTGCCAGCAGTTACTCCCTAGCGGGAGCCAATGAGCAGTTCTTC
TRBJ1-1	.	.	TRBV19	CASSRRGDSTEAFF	TGTGCCAGTAGTCGCAGGGGAGATAGCACTGAAGCTTTCTTT
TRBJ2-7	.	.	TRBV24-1	CATSDRYDEQYF	TGTGCCACCAGTGACAGGTACGACGAGCAGTACTTC
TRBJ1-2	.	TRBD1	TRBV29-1	CSASTGRGYTF	TGCAGCGCGTCGACAGGGAGAGGCTACACCTTC
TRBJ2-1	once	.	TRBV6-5	CASSREWGGQQFF	TGTGCCAGCAGTAGAGAATGGGGGGGGCAGCAGTTCTTC
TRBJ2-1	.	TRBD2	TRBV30	CAWSPGGYNEQFF	TGTGCCTGGAGTCCGGGAGGATACAATGAGCAGTTCTTC
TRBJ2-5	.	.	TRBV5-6	CASSLAARLETQYF	TGTGCCAGCAGCTTGGCCGCCAGGTTGGAGACCCAGTACTTC
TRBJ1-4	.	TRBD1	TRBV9	CASSPRTGPNEKLFF	TGTGCCAGCAGCCCCCGGACAGGTCCTAATGAAAAACTGTTTTTT
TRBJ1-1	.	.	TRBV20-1	CSAPRWTEAFF	TGCAGTGCGCCTCGGTGGACTGAAGCTTTCTTT
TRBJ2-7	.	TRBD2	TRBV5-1	CASSLTGGSDEQYF	TGCGCCAGCAGCCTCACGGGGGGAAGCGACGAGCAGTACTTC
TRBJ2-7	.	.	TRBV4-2	CASSQRLVFYEQYF	TGTGCCAGCAGCCAACGACTAGTTTTTTACGAGCAGTACTTC
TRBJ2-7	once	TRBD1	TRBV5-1	CASSRTGGYRYEQYF	TGCGCCAGCAGTCGGACAGGGGGGTATCGGTACGAGCAGTACTTC
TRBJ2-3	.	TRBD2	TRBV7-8	CASSPIGLAGSTDTQYF	TGTGCCAGCAGCCCAATTGGACTAGCGGGGAGCACAGATACGCAGTATTTT
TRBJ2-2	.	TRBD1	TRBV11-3	CASSSYRDRDYTGELFF	TGTGCCAGCAGCTCCTACCGGGACAGGGATTACACCGGGGAGCTGTTTTTT
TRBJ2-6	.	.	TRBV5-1	CASSSSRDISGANVLTF	TGCGCCAGCAGCTCGTCCCGGGACATCTCTGGGGCCAACGTCCTGACTTTC
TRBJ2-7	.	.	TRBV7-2	CASSPPGPYEQYF	TGTGCCAGCAGCCCTCCGGGTCCCTACGAGCAGTACTTC
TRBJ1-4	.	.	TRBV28	CASSFSRGAEGEKLFF	TGTGCCAGCAGTTTCTCCCGAGGAGCGGAAGGTGAAAAACTGTTTTTT
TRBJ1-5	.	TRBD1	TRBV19	CASSANSGQGSQHF	TGTGCCAGTAGTGCCAACTCTGGACAGGGAAGCCAGCATTTT
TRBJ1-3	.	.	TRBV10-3	CAISPGFGSGNTIYF	TGTGCCATCAGCCCAGGGTTTGGCTCTGGAAACACCATATATTTT
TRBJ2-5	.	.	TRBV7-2	CASSLAPGDSMTQYF	TGTGCCAGCAGCTTAGCACCCGGGGACTCCATGACCCAGTACTTC
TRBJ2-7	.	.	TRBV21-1	CASRRGHHYEQYF	TGTGCCAGCAGAAGGGGACACCACTACGAGCAGTACTTC
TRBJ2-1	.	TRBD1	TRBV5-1	CASSLEVRQGPRNEQFF	TGCGCCAGCAGCTTGGAAGTTCGACAGGGACCCCGCAATGAGCAGTTCTTC
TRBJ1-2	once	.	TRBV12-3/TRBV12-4	CASSFQGLSYTF	TGTGCCAGCAGCTTCCAGGGTCTGAGCTACACCTTC
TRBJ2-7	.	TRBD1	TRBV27	CASSSGGYEQYF	TGTGCCAGCAGTTCAGGGGGCTACGAGCAGTACTTC
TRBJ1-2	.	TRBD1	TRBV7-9	CASSLTGDGYTF	TGTGCCAGCAGCTTAACAGGGGATGGCTACACCTTC
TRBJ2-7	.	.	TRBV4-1	CASSQATAGKTYEQYF	TGCGCCAGCAGCCAAGCGACGGCAGGGAAAACTTACGAGCAGTACTTC
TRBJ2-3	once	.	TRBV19	CASRPQGFGTDTQYF	TGTGCCAGTAGGCCACAGGGTTTTGGCACAGATACGCAGTATTTT
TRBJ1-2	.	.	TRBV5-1	CASSEGGPLEGGYTF	TGCGCCAGCAGCGAAGGGGGACCCTTAGAAGGTGGCTACACCTTC
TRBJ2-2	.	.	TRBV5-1	CASSPGGVNTGELFF	TGCGCCAGCAGCCCGGGCGGGGTGAACACCGGGGAGCTGTTTTTT
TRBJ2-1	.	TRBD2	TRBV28	CASKLAGGNNEQFF	TGTGCCAGCAAACTAGCGGGAGGAAACAATGAGCAGTTCTTC
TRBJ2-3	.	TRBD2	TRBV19	CASSASLAGGPADTQYF	TGTGCCAGTAGTGCCTCGCTGGCGGGGGGGCCAGCAGATACGCAGTATTTT
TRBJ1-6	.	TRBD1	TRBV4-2	CASSPGTGGNSPLHF	TGTGCCAGCAGCCCCGGGACAGGCGGAAATTCACCCCTCCACTTT
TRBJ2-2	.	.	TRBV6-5	CASSYEGGNTGELFF	TGTGCCAGCAGTTACGAAGGGGGGAACACCGGGGAGCTGTTTTTT
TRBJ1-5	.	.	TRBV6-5	CASREGISNQPQHF	TGTGCCAGCAGGGAGGGTATTAGCAATCAGCCCCAGCATTTT
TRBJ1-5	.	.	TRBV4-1	CASSPETGQGNQPQHF	TGCGCCAGCAGCCCAGAAACTGGGCAGGGGAATCAGCCCCAGCATTTT
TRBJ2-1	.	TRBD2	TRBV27	CASSFLTGTRNNEQFF	TGTGCCAGCAGTTTCCTCACCGGGACTAGAAACAATGAGCAGTTCTTC
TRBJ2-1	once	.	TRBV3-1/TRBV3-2	CASTRYNEQFF	TGTGCCAGCACCCGTTACAATGAGCAGTTCTTC
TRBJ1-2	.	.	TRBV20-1	CSVFRGGVYTF	TGCAGTGTGTTCAGAGGGGGAGTCTACACCTTC
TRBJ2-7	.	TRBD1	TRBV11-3	CASSLYGTGVYEQYF	TGTGCCAGCAGCTTATACGGGACAGGGGTGTACGAGCAGTACTTC
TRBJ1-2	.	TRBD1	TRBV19	CASSRDRETNYGYTF	TGTGCCAGTAGCCGGGACAGGGAGACGAACTATGGCTACACCTTC